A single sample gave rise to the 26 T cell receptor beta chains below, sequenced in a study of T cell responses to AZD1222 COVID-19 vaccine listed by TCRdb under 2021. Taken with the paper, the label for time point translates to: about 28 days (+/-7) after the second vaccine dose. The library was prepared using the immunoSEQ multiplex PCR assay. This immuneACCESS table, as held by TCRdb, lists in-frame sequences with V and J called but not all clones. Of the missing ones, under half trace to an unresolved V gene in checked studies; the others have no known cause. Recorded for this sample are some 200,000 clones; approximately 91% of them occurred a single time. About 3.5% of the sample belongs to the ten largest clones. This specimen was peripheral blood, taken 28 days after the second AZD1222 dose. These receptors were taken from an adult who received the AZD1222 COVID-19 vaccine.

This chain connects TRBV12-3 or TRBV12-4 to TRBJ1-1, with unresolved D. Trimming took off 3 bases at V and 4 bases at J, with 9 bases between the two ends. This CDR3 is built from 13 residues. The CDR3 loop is CASSLREGTEAFF. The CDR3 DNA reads TGTGCCAGCAGTTTGAGGGAAGGCACTGAAGCTTTCTTT.

CDR3 in amino acids: CASSQDTLGLADYEQYF. CDR3 sequence (DNA): TGCGCCAGCAGCCAGGATACCCTCGGACTAGCGGACTACGAGCAGTACTTC. J is TRBJ2-7 and V is TRBV4-1; 10 nucleotides agree with TRBD2. There are 17 residues in the CDR3. Germline V gene lookup returns CDR1 MGHRA and CDR2 YSYEKL. J was trimmed by 3 bases and V by 3 bases; bases with no gene match: 11.

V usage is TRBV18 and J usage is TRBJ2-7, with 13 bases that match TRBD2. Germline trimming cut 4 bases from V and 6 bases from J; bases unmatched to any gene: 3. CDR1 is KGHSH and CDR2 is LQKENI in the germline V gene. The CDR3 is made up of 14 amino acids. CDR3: CASSQLAGGPEQYF. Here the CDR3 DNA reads TGTGCCAGCTCACAACTAGCGGGAGGGCCCGAGCAGTACTTC. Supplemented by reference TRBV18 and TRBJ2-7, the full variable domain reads NAGVMQNPRHLVRRRGQEARLRCSPMKGHSHVYWYRQLPEEGLKFMVYLQKENIIDESGMPKERFSAEFPKEGPSILRIQQVVRGDSAAYFCASSQLAGGPEQYFGPGTRLTVT.

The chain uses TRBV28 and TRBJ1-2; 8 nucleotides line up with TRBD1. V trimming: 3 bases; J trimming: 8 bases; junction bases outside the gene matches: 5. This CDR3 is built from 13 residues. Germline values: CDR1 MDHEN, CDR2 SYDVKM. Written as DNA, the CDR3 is TGTGCCAGCAGTTTGCGGACAGGGAACGGCTACACCTTC. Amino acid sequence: CASSLRTGNGYTF.

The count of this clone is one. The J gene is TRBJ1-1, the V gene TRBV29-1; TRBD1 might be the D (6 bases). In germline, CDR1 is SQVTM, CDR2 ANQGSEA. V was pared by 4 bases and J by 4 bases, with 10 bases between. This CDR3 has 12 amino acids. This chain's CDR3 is CSVGRGGTEAFF. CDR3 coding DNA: TGCAGCGTTGGTCGAGGGGGCACTGAAGCTTTCTTT.

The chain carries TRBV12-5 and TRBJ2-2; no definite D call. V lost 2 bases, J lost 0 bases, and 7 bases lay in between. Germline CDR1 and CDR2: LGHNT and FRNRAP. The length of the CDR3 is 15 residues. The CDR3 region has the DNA TGTGCTAGTGGTTTGAACTACCCGAACACCGGGGAGCTGTTTTTT. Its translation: CASGLNYPNTGELFF.

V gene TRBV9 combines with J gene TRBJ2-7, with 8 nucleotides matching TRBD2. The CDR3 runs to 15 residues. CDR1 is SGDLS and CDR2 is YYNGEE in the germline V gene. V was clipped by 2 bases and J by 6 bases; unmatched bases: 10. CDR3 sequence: CASSVSGTSVSEQYF. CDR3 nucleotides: TGTGCCAGCAGCGTCTCCGGGACTAGTGTTTCCGAGCAGTACTTC.

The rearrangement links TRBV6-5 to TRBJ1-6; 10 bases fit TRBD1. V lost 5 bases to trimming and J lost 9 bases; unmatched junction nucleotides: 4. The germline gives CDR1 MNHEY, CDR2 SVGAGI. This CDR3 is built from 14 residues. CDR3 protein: CASSRDRGISPLHF. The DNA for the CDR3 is TGTGCCAGCAGTCGGGACAGGGGTATTTCACCCCTCCACTTT.

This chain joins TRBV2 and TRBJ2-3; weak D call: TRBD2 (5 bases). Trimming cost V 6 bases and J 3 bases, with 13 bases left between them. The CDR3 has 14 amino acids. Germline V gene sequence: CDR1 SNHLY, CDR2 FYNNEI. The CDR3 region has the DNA TGTGCCAGCAGAAGACGCTCGGGGACAGATACGCAGTATTTT. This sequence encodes CASRRRSGTDTQYF. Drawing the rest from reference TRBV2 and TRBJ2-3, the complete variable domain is EPEVTQTPSHQVTQMGQEVILRCVPISNHLYFYWYRQILGQKVEFLVSFYNNEISEKSEIFDDQFSVERPDGSNFTLKIRSTKLEDSAMYFCASRRRSGTDTQYFGPGTRLTVL.

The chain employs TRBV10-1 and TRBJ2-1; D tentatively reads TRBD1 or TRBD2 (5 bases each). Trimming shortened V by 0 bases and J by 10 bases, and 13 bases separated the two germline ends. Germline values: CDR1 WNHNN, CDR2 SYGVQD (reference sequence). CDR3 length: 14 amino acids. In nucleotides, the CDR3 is TGCGCCAGCAGTGAGTCCGGACGGGACCGCGAGCAGTTCTTC. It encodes CASSESGRDREQFF.

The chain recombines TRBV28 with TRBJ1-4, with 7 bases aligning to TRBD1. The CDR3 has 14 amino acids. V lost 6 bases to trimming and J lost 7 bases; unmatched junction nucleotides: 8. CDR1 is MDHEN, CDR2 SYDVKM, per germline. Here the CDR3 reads CASREQGWVEKLFF. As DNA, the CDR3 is TGTGCCAGCAGGGAACAGGGGTGGGTTGAAAAACTGTTTTTT.

Written as DNA, the CDR3 is TGTGCCAGCAGCCAGCGGCAGGGGTATGGCGAGCAGTACTTC. Translation gives CASSQRQGYGEQYF. V gene TRBV11-3 combines with J gene TRBJ2-7, with D possibly TRBD1 on 6 matching bases. The CDR3 consists of 14 residues. Trimming stripped 5 bases from V and 6 bases from J, with 17 bases between. Germline V gene sequence: CDR1 SGHNT, CDR2 YENEEA.

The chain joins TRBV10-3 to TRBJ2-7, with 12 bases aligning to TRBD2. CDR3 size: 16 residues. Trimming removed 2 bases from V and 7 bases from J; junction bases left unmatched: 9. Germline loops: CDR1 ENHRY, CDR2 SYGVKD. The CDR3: CAISEGLAGGPGEQYF. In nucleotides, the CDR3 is TGTGCCATCAGTGAGGGGCTAGCGGGAGGGCCGGGGGAGCAGTACTTC.

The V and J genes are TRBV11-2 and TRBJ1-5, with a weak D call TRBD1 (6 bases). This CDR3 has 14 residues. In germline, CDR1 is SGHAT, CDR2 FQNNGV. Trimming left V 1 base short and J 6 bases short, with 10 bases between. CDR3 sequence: CASSLGTDGQPQHF. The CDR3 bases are TGTGCCAGCAGCTTAGGGACAGATGGTCAGCCCCAGCATTTT.

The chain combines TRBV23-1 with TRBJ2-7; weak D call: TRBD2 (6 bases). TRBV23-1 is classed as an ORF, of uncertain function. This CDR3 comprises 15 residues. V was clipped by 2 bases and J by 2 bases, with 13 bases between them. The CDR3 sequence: CASSQRGTLAYEQYF. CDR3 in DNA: TGCGCCAGCAGTCAACGCGGGACGCTTGCCTACGAGCAGTACTTC.

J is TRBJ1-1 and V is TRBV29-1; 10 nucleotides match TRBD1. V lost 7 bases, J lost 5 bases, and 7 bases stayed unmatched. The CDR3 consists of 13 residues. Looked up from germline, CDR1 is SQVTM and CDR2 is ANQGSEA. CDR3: CSADGQGGTEAFF. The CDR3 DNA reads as TGCAGCGCTGACGGACAGGGGGGGACTGAAGCTTTCTTT.

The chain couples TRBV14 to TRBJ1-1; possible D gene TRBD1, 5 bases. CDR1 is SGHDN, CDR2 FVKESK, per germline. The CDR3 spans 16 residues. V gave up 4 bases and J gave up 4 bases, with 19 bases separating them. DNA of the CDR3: TGTGCCAGCAGCCCCCTCCTGGGGGATTTTTCCACTGAAGCTTTCTTT. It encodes CASSPLLGDFSTEAFF.

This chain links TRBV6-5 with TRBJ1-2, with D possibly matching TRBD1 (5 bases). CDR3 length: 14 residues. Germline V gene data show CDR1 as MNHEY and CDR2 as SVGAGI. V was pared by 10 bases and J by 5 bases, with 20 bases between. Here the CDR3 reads CAIKQVEHVYGYTF. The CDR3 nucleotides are TGTGCCATTAAACAGGTCGAGCACGTATATGGCTACACCTTC.

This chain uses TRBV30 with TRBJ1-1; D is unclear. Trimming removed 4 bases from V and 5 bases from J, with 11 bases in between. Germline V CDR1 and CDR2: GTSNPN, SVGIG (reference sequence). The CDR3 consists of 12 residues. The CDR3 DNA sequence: TGTGCCTGGACAAGGGCCCAAACTGAAGCTTTCTTT. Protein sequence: CAWTRAQTEAFF.

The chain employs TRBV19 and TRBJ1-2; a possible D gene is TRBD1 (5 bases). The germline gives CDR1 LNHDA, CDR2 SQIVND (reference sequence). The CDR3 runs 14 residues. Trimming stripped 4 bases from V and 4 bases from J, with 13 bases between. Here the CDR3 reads CASSTQGVGYGYTF. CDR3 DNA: TGTGCCAGTAGTACCCAGGGAGTGGGCTATGGCTACACCTTC.

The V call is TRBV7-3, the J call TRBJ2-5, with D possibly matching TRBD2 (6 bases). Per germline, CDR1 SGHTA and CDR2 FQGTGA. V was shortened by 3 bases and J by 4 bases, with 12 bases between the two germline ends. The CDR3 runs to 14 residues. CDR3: CASSFDSGGETQYF. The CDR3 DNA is TGTGCCAGCAGCTTCGATAGCGGTGGAGAGACCCAGTACTTC.

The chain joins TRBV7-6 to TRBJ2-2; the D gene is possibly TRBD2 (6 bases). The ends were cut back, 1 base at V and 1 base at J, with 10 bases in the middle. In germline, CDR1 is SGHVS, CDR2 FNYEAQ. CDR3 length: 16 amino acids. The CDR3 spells CASSLGRLGNTGELFF. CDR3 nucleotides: TGTGCCAGCAGCTTAGGCAGACTAGGGAACACCGGGGAGCTGTTTTTT.

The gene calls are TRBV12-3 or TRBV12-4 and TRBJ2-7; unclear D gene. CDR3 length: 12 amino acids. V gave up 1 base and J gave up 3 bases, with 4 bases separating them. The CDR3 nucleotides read TGTGCCAGCAGTTTAGAGGTCTACGAGCAGTACTTC. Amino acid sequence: CASSLEVYEQYF.

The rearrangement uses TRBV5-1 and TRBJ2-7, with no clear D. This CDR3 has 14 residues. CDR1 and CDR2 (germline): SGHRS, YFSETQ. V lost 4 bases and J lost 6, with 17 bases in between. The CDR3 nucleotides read TGCGCCAGCAGCCCGGGTAGGGATCGTCGCGAGCAGTACTTC. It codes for CASSPGRDRREQYF.

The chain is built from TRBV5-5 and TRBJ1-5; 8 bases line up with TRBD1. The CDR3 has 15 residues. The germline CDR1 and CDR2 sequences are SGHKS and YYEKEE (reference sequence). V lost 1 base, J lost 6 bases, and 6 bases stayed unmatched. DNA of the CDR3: TGTGCCAGCAGCTTGTGGACAGGGACCAGTCAGCCCCAGCATTTT. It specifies CASSLWTGTSQPQHF.

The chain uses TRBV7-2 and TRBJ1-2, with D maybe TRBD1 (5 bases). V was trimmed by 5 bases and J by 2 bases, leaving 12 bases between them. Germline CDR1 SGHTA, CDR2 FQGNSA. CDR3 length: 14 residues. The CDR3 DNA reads TGTGCCAGCAGCCCGCTATCAGGGAACTATGGCTACACCTTC. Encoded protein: CASSPLSGNYGYTF. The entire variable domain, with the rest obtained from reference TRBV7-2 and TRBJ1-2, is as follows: GAGVSQSPSNKVTEKGKDVELRCDPISGHTALYWYRQSLGQGLEFLIYFQGNSAPDKSGLPSDRFSAERTGGSVSTLTIQRTQQEDSAVYLCASSPLSGNYGYTFGSGTRLTVV.